Shown below are 24 T cell receptor beta chains from a single sample sequenced in a study of T cell responses to AZD1222 COVID-19 vaccine. The data were produced by immunoSEQ multiplex PCR, yet TCRdb's version contains in-frame clones alone and is incomplete. The data hold 130,000 to 150,000 clones, with 89% observed a single time. This specimen consisted of peripheral blood, obtained on day 0 of AZD1222 vaccination. These receptors all come from an adult in good health.

The genes are TRBV28 and TRBJ2-2, with 8 bases identical to TRBD2. J gave up 4 bases and V 5 bases, and 6 bases lay outside the gene matches. The germline V gene encodes CDR1 MDHEN and CDR2 SYDVKM. The CDR3 is made up of 15 amino acids. The CDR3 loop reads CASSDVLAATGELFF. CDR3 in DNA: TGTGCCAGCAGTGACGTACTAGCGGCCACCGGGGAGCTGTTTTTT.

The V call is TRBV6-5, the J call TRBJ1-3; 8 bases line up with TRBD1. After removal of 6 bases from V and 0 bases from J, the junction contained 4 bases not matched to a gene. Germline V lookup: CDR1 MNHEY, CDR2 SVGAGI. This CDR3 spans 15 amino acids. CDR3 sequence (DNA): TGTGCCAGCAGGGGACAGGCCATCTCTGGAAACACCATATATTTT. This translates into CASRGQAISGNTIYF.

CDR3 DNA sequence: TGTGCCAGTGATGACAGGGGAGGACAGCCCCAGCATTTT. This gives the protein CASDDRGGQPQHF. The gene calls are TRBV2 and TRBJ1-5; 8 nucleotides line up with TRBD1. Per the germline V gene, CDR1 is SNHLY and CDR2 is FYNNEI. The CDR3 totals 13 residues. The V gene end was trimmed by 9 bases and the J gene end by 7 bases; junction bases not matched to a gene: 8.

This clone was seen a single time. This chain links TRBV5-5 with TRBJ1-1, with D unresolved. V was cut by 1 base and J by 11 bases, with 15 bases left in between. Looked up from germline, CDR1 is SGHKS and CDR2 is YYEKEE (reference sequence). This CDR3 spans 13 amino acids. CDR3: CASSLLVSGSAFF. The CDR3 DNA sequence: TGTGCCAGCAGCTTGTTGGTCTCGGGGTCCGCTTTCTTT.

The J gene is TRBJ1-5, the V gene TRBV28; possible D gene TRBD1, 5 bases. V lost 5 bases to trimming and J lost 13 bases, with 21 bases between them. Germline CDR1 MDHEN, CDR2 SYDVKM. The CDR3 is 14 amino acids. In nucleotides, the CDR3 is TGTGCCAGCAGTGCCGGAATTAGATCAGGGTGGCAGCATTTT. Translation: CASSAGIRSGWQHF.

The rearrangement links TRBV3-1 (or the pseudogene TRBV3-2) to TRBJ1-4; the D is unclear. The CDR3 length is 11 residues. Germline values: CDR1 LGHDT, CDR2 YNNKEL (reference sequence). V lost 5 bases and J 8 bases, leaving 6 bases between the germline ends. CDR3 loop: CASSEREKLFF. CDR3 coding DNA: TGTGCCAGCAGCGAACGAGAAAAACTGTTTTTT.

The chain employs TRBV9 and TRBJ2-2; 10 bases map to TRBD2. Germline CDR1 SGDLS, CDR2 YYNGEE. V lost 3 bases, J lost 4 bases, and 9 bases stayed unmatched. The CDR3 consists of 17 residues. CDR3 amino acids: CASSARPIAGGTGELFF. The CDR3 nucleotides read TGTGCCAGCAGCGCCCGACCGATAGCGGGAGGCACCGGGGAGCTGTTTTTT.

The chain employs TRBV27 and TRBJ2-7; D is unclear. This CDR3 has 11 residues. V was trimmed by 4 bases and J by 4 bases, leaving 5 bases between them. The germline gives CDR1 MNHEY, CDR2 SMNVEV (reference sequence). CDR3 sequence: CASSWGYEQYF. In DNA, the CDR3 is TGTGCCAGCAGTTGGGGATACGAGCAGTACTTC.

This chain joins TRBV7-9 and TRBJ2-7; maybe TRBD2 (5 bases). The CDR3 runs to 13 residues. Deletions cut 8 bases from V and 2 bases from J, with 13 bases between. Germline CDR1 and CDR2: SEHNR and FQNEAQ (reference sequence). The CDR3 sequence: CASRSEGTYEQYF. CDR3 nucleotides: TGTGCCAGCCGATCCGAGGGTACCTACGAGCAGTACTTC.

This chain links TRBV29-1 with TRBJ2-7; 8 bases match TRBD1. CDR3 length equals 12 residues. Germline CDR1 and CDR2: SQVTM and ANQGSEA. V shed 5 bases and J 1 base; nucleotides not matched to a gene: 1. For the CDR3, the DNA is TGCAGCGTTTACAGGGGGTCCTACGAGCAGTACTTC. It encodes CSVYRGSYEQYF.

This chain links TRBV5-5 with TRBJ2-5; perhaps TRBD1 as D (6 bases). This CDR3 spans 11 amino acids. Germline V gives CDR1 SGHKS, CDR2 YYEKEE (reference sequence). Trimming left V 6 bases short and J 5 bases short, with 8 bases between. CDR3 sequence: CASTQGETQYF. The CDR3 coding sequence is TGTGCCAGCACCCAGGGGGAGACCCAGTACTTC. Filled out from reference TRBV5-5 and TRBJ2-5, the complete variable domain reads DAGVTQSPTHLIKTRGQQVTLRCSPISGHKSVSWYQQVLGQGPQFIFQYYEKEERGRGNFPDRFSARQFPNYSSELNVNALLLGDSALYLCASTQGETQYFGPGTRLLVL.

This clone was detected only once. V usage is TRBV5-5 and J usage is TRBJ2-1, with D unclear. Trimming took 4 bases from V and 6 from J, leaving 14 bases between them. CDR1 and CDR2 (germline): SGHKS, YYEKEE (reference sequence). The CDR3 spans 14 residues. CDR3 sequence reads: CASSLRHLSNEQFF. The CDR3 coding sequence is TGTGCCAGCAGCCTCCGACACCTTAGCAATGAGCAGTTCTTC.

V is TRBV30 and J is TRBJ1-5; D is uncertain. V was trimmed by 1 base and J by 1 base, leaving 5 bases between them. The germline CDR1 and CDR2 sequences are GTSNPN and SVGIG (reference sequence). The CDR3 contains 13 residues. CDR3 coding DNA: TGTGCCTGGAGTGCGGGCAGCAATCAGCCCCAGCATTTT. It yields the protein CAWSAGSNQPQHF.

V usage is TRBV10-2 and J usage is TRBJ1-1; D ambiguous. There are 14 residues in the CDR3. Germline CDR1 and CDR2: WSHSY and SAAADI. V dropped 1 base and J dropped 0 bases, with 6 bases sitting between them. The CDR3 nucleotides read TGCGCCAGCAGTGAGTTTTTGGTGAACACTGAAGCTTTCTTT. Translated, it gives CASSEFLVNTEAFF.

This sequence joins TRBV4-3 and TRBJ1-2; 12 bases match TRBD1. CDR1 and CDR2 from the germline V gene are LGHNA and YSLEER. The CDR3 is 18 amino acids. The ends lost 3 bases at V and 2 bases at J; junction bases unmatched: 10. CDR3 in amino acids: CASSHGTGGGPGNYGYTF. The CDR3 nucleotides read TGCGCCAGCAGCCACGGGACAGGGGGCGGACCCGGGAACTATGGCTACACCTTC.

The chain uses TRBV28 and TRBJ1-5; TRBD1 might be the D (6 bases). V was clipped by 5 bases and J by 4 bases, with 12 bases between them. Per the germline V gene, CDR1 is MDHEN and CDR2 is SYDVKM. The CDR3 loop spans 14 amino acids. CDR3 sequence reads: CASSGVGANQPQHF. For the CDR3, the DNA is TGTGCCAGCAGTGGGGTGGGGGCGAATCAGCCCCAGCATTTT.

This chain connects TRBV27 to TRBJ2-3; D is possibly TRBD1 (5 bases). The V end was cut by 5 bases, the J end by 2 bases, with 14 bases between. The length of the CDR3 is 15 residues. The germline CDR1 and CDR2 sequences are MNHEY and SMNVEV (reference sequence). The chain's CDR3 is CASSPFRALTDTQYF. CDR3 DNA: TGTGCCAGCAGTCCCTTCAGGGCCCTCACAGATACGCAGTATTTT.

This clone was counted once. The chain combines TRBV3-1 (or the pseudogene TRBV3-2) with TRBJ2-3; TRBD2 is a possible D gene (6 bases). Trimming removed 4 bases at V and 4 bases at J, with 15 bases between. The CDR3 loop spans 15 amino acids. Looked up from germline, CDR1 is LGHDT and CDR2 is YNNKEL (reference sequence). The DNA for the CDR3 is TGTGCCAGCAGCCGGGGTGGCGGGGAGGCAGATACGCAGTATTTT. Encoded protein: CASSRGGGEADTQYF.

This chain connects TRBV7-6 to TRBJ1-6; the D gene is possibly TRBD1 (5 bases). V lost 0 bases to trimming and J lost 6 bases, with 15 bases between them. The germline gives CDR1 SGHVS, CDR2 FNYEAQ. The CDR3 runs to 17 residues. The CDR3 DNA follows: TGTGCCAGCAGCTTAGCGTGGGGGAACGAGCTTAATTCACCCCTCCACTTT. This sequence encodes CASSLAWGNELNSPLHF.

CDR3 protein: CASSPTRGRGKRTGELFF. The CDR3 DNA follows: TGTGCCAGCAGTCCCACCAGGGGCAGGGGAAAACGCACCGGGGAGCTGTTTTTT. The chain recombines TRBV27 with TRBJ2-2; TRBD1 might be the D (6 bases). Germline assignment: CDR1 MNHEY and CDR2 SMNVEV (reference sequence). V lost 5 bases to trimming and J lost 4 bases, with 23 bases between them. The CDR3 is 18 residues long.

The table lists this clone with a count of one. The chain couples TRBV2 to TRBJ1-2, with D maybe TRBD1 (5 bases). Germline CDR1 SNHLY, CDR2 FYNNEI. Trimming cost V 8 bases and J 0 bases, with 13 bases left between them. The CDR3 length is 14 residues. The CDR3: CASHRGGANYGYTF. The DNA for the CDR3 is TGTGCCAGCCATAGAGGAGGGGCTAACTATGGCTACACCTTC.

V gene TRBV20-1 combines with J gene TRBJ1-2; unclear D gene. V was pared by 3 bases and J by 3 bases, with 14 bases between. The CDR3 has 14 amino acids. CDR1 is DFQATT, CDR2 SNEGSKA, per germline (reference sequence). CDR3 protein: CSASTGFGDYGYTF. CDR3 DNA: TGCAGTGCTAGTACCGGATTCGGAGACTATGGCTACACCTTC.

This chain connects TRBV5-1 to TRBJ1-5, with a possible D match to TRBD1 (5 bases). CDR1 and CDR2 (germline): SGHRS, YFSETQ. Trimming shortened V by 0 bases and J by 6 bases, and 7 bases separated the two germline ends. The CDR3 length is 13 residues. In nucleotides, the CDR3 is TGCGCCAGCAGCTTGGGGAGGGGTCAGCCCCAGCATTTT. Encoded protein: CASSLGRGQPQHF.

This clone is a singleton in its sample. V and J are TRBV6-5 and TRBJ1-5; D unresolved. V lost 8 bases to trimming and J lost 9 bases, with 11 bases between them. Germline-derived CDR1 and CDR2 are MNHEY and SVGAGI. The CDR3 has 11 residues. CDR3 in amino acids: CASRGNGPQHF. The CDR3 DNA reads TGTGCCAGCCGAGGTAATGGGCCCCAGCATTTT.